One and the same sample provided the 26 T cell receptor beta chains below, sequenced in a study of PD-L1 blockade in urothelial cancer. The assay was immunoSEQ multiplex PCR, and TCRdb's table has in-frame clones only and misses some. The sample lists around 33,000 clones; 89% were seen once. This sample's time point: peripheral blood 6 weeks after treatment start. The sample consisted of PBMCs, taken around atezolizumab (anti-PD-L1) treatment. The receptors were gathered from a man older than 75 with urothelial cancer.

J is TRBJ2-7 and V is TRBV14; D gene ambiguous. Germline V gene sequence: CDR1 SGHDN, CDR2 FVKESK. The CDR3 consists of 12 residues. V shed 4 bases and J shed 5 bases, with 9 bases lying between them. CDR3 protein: CASSRASNEQYF. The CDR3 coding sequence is TGTGCCAGCAGCCGCGCGTCCAACGAGCAGTACTTC.

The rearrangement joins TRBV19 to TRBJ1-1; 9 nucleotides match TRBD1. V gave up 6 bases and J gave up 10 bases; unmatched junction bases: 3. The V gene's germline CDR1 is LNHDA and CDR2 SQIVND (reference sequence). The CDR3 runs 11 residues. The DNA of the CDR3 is TGTGCCAGTAGGCAGGGACAGGGAGCTTTCTTT. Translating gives CASRQGQGAFF. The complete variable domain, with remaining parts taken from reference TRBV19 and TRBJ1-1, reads DGGITQSPKYLFRKEGQNVTLSCEQNLNHDAMYWYRQDPGQGLRLIYYSQIVNDFQKGDIAEGYSVSREKKESFPLTVTSAQKNPTAFYLCASRQGQGAFFGQGTRLTVV.

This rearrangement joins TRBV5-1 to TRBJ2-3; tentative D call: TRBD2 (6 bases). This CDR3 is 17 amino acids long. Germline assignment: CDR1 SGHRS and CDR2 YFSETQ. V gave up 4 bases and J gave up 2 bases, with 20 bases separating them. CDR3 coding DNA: TGCGCCAGCAGCCCCCTGGGGGTCGGGGGTTCCACAGATACGCAGTATTTT. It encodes CASSPLGVGGSTDTQYF.

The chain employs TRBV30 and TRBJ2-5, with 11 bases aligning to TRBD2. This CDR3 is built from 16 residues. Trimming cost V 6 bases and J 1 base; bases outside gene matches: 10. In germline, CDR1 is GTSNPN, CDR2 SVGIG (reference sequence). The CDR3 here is CACPLAGGPSQETQYF. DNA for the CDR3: TGTGCCTGTCCATTAGCGGGAGGGCCGAGCCAAGAGACCCAGTACTTC.

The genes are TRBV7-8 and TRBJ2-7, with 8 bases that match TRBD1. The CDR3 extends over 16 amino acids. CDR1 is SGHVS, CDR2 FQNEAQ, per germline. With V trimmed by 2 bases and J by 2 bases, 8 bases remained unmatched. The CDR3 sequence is CASSLQGAGLAYEQYF. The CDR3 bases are TGTGCCAGCAGCTTACAGGGGGCAGGTCTCGCCTACGAGCAGTACTTC.

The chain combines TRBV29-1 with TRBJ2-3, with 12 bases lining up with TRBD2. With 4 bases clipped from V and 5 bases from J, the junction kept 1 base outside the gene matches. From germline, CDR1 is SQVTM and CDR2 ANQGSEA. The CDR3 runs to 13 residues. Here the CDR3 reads CSVATSGRDTQYF. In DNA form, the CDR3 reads TGCAGCGTTGCGACTAGCGGGAGAGATACGCAGTATTTT.

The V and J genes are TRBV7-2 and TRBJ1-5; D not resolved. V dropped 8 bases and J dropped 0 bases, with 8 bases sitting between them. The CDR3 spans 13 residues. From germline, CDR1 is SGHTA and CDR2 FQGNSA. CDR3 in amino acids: CASSPNSNQPQHF. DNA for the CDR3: TGTGCCAGCTCCCCAAATAGCAATCAGCCCCAGCATTTT.

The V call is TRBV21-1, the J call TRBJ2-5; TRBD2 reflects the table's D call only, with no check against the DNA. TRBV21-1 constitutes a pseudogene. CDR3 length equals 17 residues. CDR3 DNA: TGTGCCAGCAGCAAAAAAGGGACTAGCGGATACCAAGAGACCCAGTACTTC. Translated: CASSKKGTSGYQETQYF.

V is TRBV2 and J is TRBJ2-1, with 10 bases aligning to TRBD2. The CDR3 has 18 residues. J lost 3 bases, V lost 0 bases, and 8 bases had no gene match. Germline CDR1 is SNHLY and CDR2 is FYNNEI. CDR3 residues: CASSEAWASGRYYNEQFF. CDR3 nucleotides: TGTGCCAGCAGTGAAGCGTGGGCTAGCGGGAGATACTACAATGAGCAGTTCTTC.

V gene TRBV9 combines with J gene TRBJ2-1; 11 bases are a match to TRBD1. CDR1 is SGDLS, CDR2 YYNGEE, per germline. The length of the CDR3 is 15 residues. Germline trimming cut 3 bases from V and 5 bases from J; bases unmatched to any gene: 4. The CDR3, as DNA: TGTGCCAGCAGCGGGGGACAGGGGGACCACAATGAGCAGTTCTTC. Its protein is CASSGGQGDHNEQFF.

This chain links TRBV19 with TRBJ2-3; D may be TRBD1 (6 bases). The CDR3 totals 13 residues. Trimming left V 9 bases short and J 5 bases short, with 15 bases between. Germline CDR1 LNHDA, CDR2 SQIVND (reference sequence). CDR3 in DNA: TGTGCCAGCACCCCATCAGGGGAAGATACGCAGTATTTT. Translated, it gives CASTPSGEDTQYF.

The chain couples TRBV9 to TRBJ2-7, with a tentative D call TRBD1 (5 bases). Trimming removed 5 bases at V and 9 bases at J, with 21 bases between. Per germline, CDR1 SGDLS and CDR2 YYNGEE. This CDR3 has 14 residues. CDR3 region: CASSQGSGDYGQYF. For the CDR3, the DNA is TGTGCCAGCAGTCAGGGTAGTGGCGATTATGGGCAGTACTTC.

The CDR3 bases are TGCGCCAGCAGCCAAGATCTGCGAGCGGGAGGGCCCAATGAGCAGTTCTTC. This translates into CASSQDLRAGGPNEQFF. The rearrangement uses TRBV4-1 and TRBJ2-1, with 10 bases aligning to TRBD2. CDR3 length: 17 residues. Trimming at V came to 0 bases and at J to 6 bases, leaving 8 bases not matched to a gene. The germline gives CDR1 MGHRA, CDR2 YSYEKL.

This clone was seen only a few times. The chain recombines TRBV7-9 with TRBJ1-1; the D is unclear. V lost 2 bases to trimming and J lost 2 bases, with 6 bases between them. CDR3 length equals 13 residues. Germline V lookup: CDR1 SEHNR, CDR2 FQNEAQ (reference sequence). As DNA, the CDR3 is TGTGCCAGCAGCTTAATAACAAACACTGAAGCTTTCTTT. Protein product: CASSLITNTEAFF.

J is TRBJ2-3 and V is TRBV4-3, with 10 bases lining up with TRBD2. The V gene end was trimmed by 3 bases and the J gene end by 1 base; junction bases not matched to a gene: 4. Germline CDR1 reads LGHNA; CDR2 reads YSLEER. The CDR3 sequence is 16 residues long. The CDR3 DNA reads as TGCGCCAGCAGCCAGGACGGGACTAGCGGCACAGATACGCAGTATTTT. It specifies CASSQDGTSGTDTQYF.

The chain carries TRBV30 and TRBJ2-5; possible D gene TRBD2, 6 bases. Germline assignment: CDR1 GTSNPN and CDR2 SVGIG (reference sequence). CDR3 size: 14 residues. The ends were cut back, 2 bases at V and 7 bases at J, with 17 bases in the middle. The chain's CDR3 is CAWSPSAAGGTQYF. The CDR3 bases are TGTGCCTGGAGTCCGTCAGCGGCCGGGGGGACCCAGTACTTC.

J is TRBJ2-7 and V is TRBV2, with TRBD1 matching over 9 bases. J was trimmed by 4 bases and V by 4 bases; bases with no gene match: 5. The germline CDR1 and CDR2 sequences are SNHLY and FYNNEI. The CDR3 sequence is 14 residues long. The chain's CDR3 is CASSGDREVYEQYF. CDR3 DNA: TGTGCCAGCAGTGGGGACAGGGAGGTATACGAGCAGTACTTC.

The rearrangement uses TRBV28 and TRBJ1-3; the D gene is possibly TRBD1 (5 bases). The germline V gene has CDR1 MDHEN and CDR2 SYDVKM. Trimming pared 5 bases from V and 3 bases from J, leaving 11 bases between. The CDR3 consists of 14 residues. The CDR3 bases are TGTGCCAGCAGTGGCCGGGGGTATGGAAACACCATATATTTT. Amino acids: CASSGRGYGNTIYF. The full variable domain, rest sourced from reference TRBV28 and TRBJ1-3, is DVKVTQSSRYLVKRTGEKVFLECVQDMDHENMFWYRQDPGLGLRLIYFSYDVKMKEKGDIPEGYSVSREKKERFSLILESASTNQTSMYLCASSGRGYGNTIYFGEGSWLTVV.

CDR3 in amino acids: CASSKVQFLSNQPQHF. As DNA, the CDR3 is TGTGCCAGTAGTAAGGTACAGTTTCTTAGCAATCAGCCCCAGCATTTT. The chain carries TRBV19 and TRBJ1-5; D is unclear. The V end was cut by 4 bases, the J end by 0 bases, with 13 bases between. The CDR3 length is 16 residues. The germline gives CDR1 LNHDA, CDR2 SQIVND (reference sequence). The full variable domain, its missing parts supplied by reference TRBV19 and TRBJ1-5, is DGGITQSPKYLFRKEGQNVTLSCEQNLNHDAMYWYRQDPGQGLRLIYYSQIVNDFQKGDIAEGYSVSREKKESFPLTVTSAQKNPTAFYLCASSKVQFLSNQPQHFGDGTRLSIL.

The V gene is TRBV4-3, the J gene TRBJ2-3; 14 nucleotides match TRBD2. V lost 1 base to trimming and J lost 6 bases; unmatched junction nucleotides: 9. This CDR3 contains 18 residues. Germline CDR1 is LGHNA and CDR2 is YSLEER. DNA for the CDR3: TGCGCCAGCAGCCAAGCCCCCCCGGGACTAGCGGGAGAGGATACGCAGTATTTT. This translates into CASSQAPPGLAGEDTQYF.

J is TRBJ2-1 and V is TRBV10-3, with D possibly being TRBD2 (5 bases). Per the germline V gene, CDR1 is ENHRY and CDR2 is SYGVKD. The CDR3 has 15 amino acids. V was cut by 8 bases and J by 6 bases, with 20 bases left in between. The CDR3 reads CAIPGRGLRINEQFF. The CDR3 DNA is TGTGCCATCCCGGGCCGGGGTTTGCGGATCAATGAGCAGTTCTTC.

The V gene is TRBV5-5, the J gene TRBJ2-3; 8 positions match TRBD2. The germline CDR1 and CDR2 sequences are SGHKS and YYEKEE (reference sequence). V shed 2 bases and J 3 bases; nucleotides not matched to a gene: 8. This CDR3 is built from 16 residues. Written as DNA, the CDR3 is TGTGCCAGCAGCTTACTAGCGGCCGGGGGAACAGATACGCAGTATTTT. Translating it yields CASSLLAAGGTDTQYF.

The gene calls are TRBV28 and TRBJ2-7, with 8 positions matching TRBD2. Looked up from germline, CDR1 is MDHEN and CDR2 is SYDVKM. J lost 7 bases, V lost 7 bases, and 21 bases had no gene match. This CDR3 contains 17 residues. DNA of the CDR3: TGTGCCAGCACCCCGAGAGGTCCGGGACTAGTTTCGAGTGAGCAGTACTTC. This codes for CASTPRGPGLVSSEQYF.

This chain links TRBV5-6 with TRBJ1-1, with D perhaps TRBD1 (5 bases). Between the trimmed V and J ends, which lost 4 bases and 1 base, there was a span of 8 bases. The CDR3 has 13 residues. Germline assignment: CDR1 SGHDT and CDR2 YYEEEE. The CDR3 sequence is CASSGGKNTEAFF. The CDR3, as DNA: TGTGCCAGCAGCGGGGGGAAGAACACTGAAGCTTTCTTT. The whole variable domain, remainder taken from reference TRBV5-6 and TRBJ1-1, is DAGVTQSPTHLIKTRGQQVTLRCSPKSGHDTVSWYQQALGQGPQFIFQYYEEEERQRGNFPDRFSGHQFPNYSSELNVNALLLGDSALYLCASSGGKNTEAFFGQGTRLTVV.

The CDR3 bases are TGTGCCAGCAGCCTCCAGGGGGGTAGCGGGGTTGGGAATGAGCAGTTCTTC. It encodes CASSLQGGSGVGNEQFF. This rearrangement joins TRBV7-2 to TRBJ2-1, with a tentative D call TRBD2 (8 bases). From germline, CDR1 is SGHTA and CDR2 FQGNSA. CDR3 size: 17 residues. V lost 5 bases and J lost 7, with 24 bases in between.

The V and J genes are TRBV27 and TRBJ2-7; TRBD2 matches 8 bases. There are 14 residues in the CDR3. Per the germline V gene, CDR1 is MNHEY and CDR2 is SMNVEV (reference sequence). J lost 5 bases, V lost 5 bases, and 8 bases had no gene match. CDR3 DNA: TGTGCCAGCAGTCCCCGGACTAGCTTTGACGAGCAGTACTTC. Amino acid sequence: CASSPRTSFDEQYF.